These T cell receptor beta chains were read from a single sample in a study of CD8 T cells in ankylosing spondylitis. One entry per CDR3 protein, called by TCRdb with MiXCR from the 5' RACE reads. This table has under 250,000 distinct CDR3 sequences, approximately 24% appearing once. Sequenced input: blood, either unsorted or a sorted T cell fraction (not recorded which). These receptors originate from a male donor with ankylosing spondylitis or in good health (not recorded which). Each CDR3 is given with its conserved first and last residue. The D gene is left open where the match is weak. Clone size is shown for a subset of rows, as once, few, many or a class of expanded clone.

v_gene: TRBV5-1
d_gene: NA
abundance: NA
j_gene: TRBJ2-2
CDR3nt: TGCGCCAGCAGCGGGGATCAGCGGGAGCTGTTTTTT
CDR3aa: CASSGDQRELFF

v_gene: TRBV7-6
d_gene: TRBD1
abundance: many
j_gene: TRBJ1-5
CDR3nt: TGTGCCAGCAGCCTAGGGCCTAAAACAGGGGTACAGCCCCAGCATTTT
CDR3aa: CASSLGPKTGVQPQHF

v_gene: TRBV4-2
d_gene: TRBD1
abundance: many
j_gene: TRBJ2-1
CDR3nt: TGTGCCAGCAGCCAAGATATAGCAGGGGGCGGTGAGCAGTTCTTC
CDR3aa: CASSQDIAGGGEQFF

v_gene: TRBV2
d_gene: NA
abundance: NA
j_gene: TRBJ2-5
CDR3nt: TGTGCCAGCAGCCCCGGGCTCCGGGGCAAGGCGACGGAGACCCAGTACTTC
CDR3aa: CASSPGLRGKATETQYF

v_gene: TRBV24-1
d_gene: TRBD2
abundance: NA
j_gene: TRBJ2-1
CDR3nt: TGTGCCACAGCAAGGCGGGAGGGCCCATTTGAGCAGTTCTTC
CDR3aa: CATARREGPFEQFF

v_gene: TRBV2
d_gene: NA
abundance: NA
j_gene: TRBJ2-7
CDR3nt: TGTGCCAGCAACGCTAGCCCGGGCGAGCAGTACTTC
CDR3aa: CASNASPGEQYF

v_gene: TRBV11-2
d_gene: NA
abundance: many
j_gene: TRBJ2-3
CDR3nt: TGTGCCAGCAGCTCCAATTTGGGGGTAGATACGCAGTATTTT
CDR3aa: CASSSNLGVDTQYF

v_gene: TRBV20-1
d_gene: NA
abundance: NA
j_gene: TRBJ2-7
CDR3nt: TGCAGTGCTAGACGGCAGAGCTACGAGCAGTACTTC
CDR3aa: CSARRQSYEQYF

v_gene: TRBV28
d_gene: TRBD2
abundance: few
j_gene: TRBJ2-2
CDR3nt: TGTGCCAGCCCTGGACTAGCGGGAGGGCCCGGGGAGCTGTTTTTT
CDR3aa: CASPGLAGGPGELFF

v_gene: TRBV7-2
d_gene: NA
abundance: many
j_gene: TRBJ2-5
CDR3nt: TGTGCCAGCAGCCTGGAGGACGGCGAGACCCAGTACTTC
CDR3aa: CASSLEDGETQYF

v_gene: TRBV20-1
d_gene: NA
abundance: NA
j_gene: TRBJ2-7
CDR3nt: TGCAGTGCTAGAGGAGACCGAGCCTACGAGCAGTACTTC
CDR3aa: CSARGDRAYEQYF

v_gene: TRBV29-1
d_gene: NA
abundance: many
j_gene: TRBJ2-5
CDR3nt: TGCAGCTCGCGACACGAGACCCAGTACTTC
CDR3aa: CSSRHETQYF

v_gene: TRBV20-1
d_gene: NA
abundance: NA
j_gene: TRBJ2-4
CDR3nt: TGCAGTGCTAGAGTCGACCCCCTGGGGAACATTCAGTACTTC
CDR3aa: CSARVDPLGNIQYF

v_gene: TRBV20-1
d_gene: NA
abundance: many
j_gene: TRBJ2-3
CDR3nt: TGCAGTGCTAGCGGCCAGATTGGGGGGGATACGCAGTATTTT
CDR3aa: CSASGQIGGDTQYF

v_gene: TRBV5-1
d_gene: NA
abundance: many
j_gene: TRBJ2-7
CDR3nt: TGCGCCAGCAGCCCGAGCCCGAGGGTAAACGAGCAGTACTTC
CDR3aa: CASSPSPRVNEQYF

v_gene: TRBV6-5
d_gene: TRBD1
abundance: many
j_gene: TRBJ1-1
CDR3nt: TGTGCCAGCAACAGGGGGAACACTGAAGCTTTCTTT
CDR3aa: CASNRGNTEAFF

v_gene: TRBV6-2/TRBV6-3
d_gene: NA
abundance: few
j_gene: TRBJ2-1
CDR3nt: TGTGCCAGCAGTTACATAGGGACCACCCCGGCCAATGAGCAGTTCTTC
CDR3aa: CASSYIGTTPANEQFF

v_gene: TRBV20-1
d_gene: NA
abundance: many
j_gene: TRBJ2-5
CDR3nt: TGCAGTGCCACTAGGACAGACCAAGAGACCCAGTACTTC
CDR3aa: CSATRTDQETQYF

v_gene: TRBV2
d_gene: NA
abundance: many
j_gene: TRBJ1-5
CDR3nt: TGTGCCAGCAGTGAATCTGGGGTATCCAATCAGCCCCAGCATTTT
CDR3aa: CASSESGVSNQPQHF

v_gene: TRBV27
d_gene: TRBD1
abundance: many
j_gene: TRBJ1-2
CDR3nt: TGTGCCAGCAGTTACAGGGGGCAGGAGGGAGGCTACACCTTC
CDR3aa: CASSYRGQEGGYTF